Following are 10 T cell receptor beta chains from one sample sequenced in a study of blood T cells in healthy people across ages. For the second PCR, which ran for 7 to 11 cycles, a sample-barcoded 5' primer and a J-beta primer mix were used. TCRdb redid the calling of the 5' RACE reads with MiXCR, one entry per CDR3 protein. The table has some 1.5 million distinct CDR3 sequences, about 28% seen once; the top ten hold about 7.7%. Sample: blood. These receptors came from a woman in her 30s in good health.

This clonotype was seen at least ten times. The gene calls are TRBV9 and TRBJ2-7, with TRBD2 as a possible D gene (5 bases). This CDR3 contains 15 residues. Germline V gives CDR1 SGDLS, CDR2 YYNGEE. Deletions cut 0 bases from V and 0 bases from J, with 10 bases between. The CDR3 reads CASSVEAAVSYEQYF. In DNA, the CDR3 is TGTGCCAGCAGCGTAGAGGCAGCGGTCTCCTACGAGCAGTACTTC.

This clonotype has a handful of counts. This rearrangement joins TRBV30 to TRBJ1-3; D remains ambiguous. The V gene lost 0 bases and the J gene lost 0 bases, with 9 bases spanning the gap. CDR1 is GTSNPN and CDR2 is SVGIG in the germline V gene (reference sequence). This CDR3 has 15 amino acids. CDR3: CAWSVLEGSGNTIYF. The CDR3, as DNA: TGTGCCTGGAGTGTTTTGGAGGGCTCTGGAAACACCATATATTTT.

The chain combines TRBV29-1 with TRBJ2-1; possible D gene TRBD2, 6 bases. The CDR3 length is 17 residues. Germline loops: CDR1 SQVTM, CDR2 ANQGSEA. V shed 0 bases and J shed 4 bases, with 19 bases lying between them. CDR3 nucleotides: TGCAGCGTTGAAGATCGATACGTCCCCGGGGGATACAATGAGCAGTTCTTC. Protein product: CSVEDRYVPGGYNEQFF.

This clonotype has at least ten counts. The chain recombines TRBV15 with TRBJ2-5; D remains unclear. From germline, CDR1 is LNHNV and CDR2 YYDKDF (reference sequence). The CDR3 extends over 13 amino acids. The V end lost 5 bases, the J end lost 5 bases, and 12 bases lay between the germline ends. CDR3 sequence (DNA): TGTGCCACCAGCTACGATCCTCGGGAGACCCAGTACTTC. It encodes CATSYDPRETQYF.

The sample holds a few counts of this clonotype. The chain is built from TRBV6-1 and TRBJ1-1; possible D gene TRBD1, 6 bases. The CDR3 runs to 12 residues. Germline V gene sequence: CDR1 MNHNS, CDR2 SASEGT. Trimming stripped 6 bases from V and 8 bases from J, with 13 bases between. Here the CDR3 reads CASRHLDREAFF. The CDR3 DNA is TGTGCCAGCAGGCACTTGGACAGAGAAGCTTTCTTT.

The chain has TRBV7-9 and TRBJ2-5, with TRBD1 matching over 7 bases. The germline gives CDR1 SEHNR, CDR2 FQNEAQ (reference sequence). CDR3 length: 16 residues. The J segment lost 4 bases and the V segment lost 5 bases, leaving 13 bases of the junction unmatched. The CDR3 bases are TGTGCCAGCAGCACACGACCCGGGACAGCCGGAGAGACCCAGTACTTC. Its protein is CASSTRPGTAGETQYF.

The table lists this clonotype with a few counts. V is TRBV7-9 and J is TRBJ2-5; 8 nucleotides align to TRBD2. The CDR3 has 14 residues. The germline V gene has CDR1 SEHNR and CDR2 FQNEAQ (reference sequence). The V and J ends lost 5 bases and 6 bases, in that order; junction bases with no gene match: 8. This CDR3 is CASSAGLATQTQYF. CDR3 sequence (DNA): TGTGCCAGCAGCGCCGGACTAGCCACGCAGACCCAGTACTTC.

The genes are TRBV9 and TRBJ2-7; unclear D gene. Germline V lookup: CDR1 SGDLS, CDR2 YYNGEE. V shed 0 bases and J shed 6 bases, with 13 bases lying between them. The CDR3 consists of 14 residues. In nucleotides, the CDR3 is TGTGCCAGCAGCGTAGGTGGTTCGGTCGGCGAGCAGTACTTC. Translating it yields CASSVGGSVGEQYF.

The V gene is TRBV12-3 or TRBV12-4, the J gene TRBJ1-2; D not resolved. The CDR3 totals 12 residues. Trimming took 7 bases from V and 3 from J, leaving 9 bases between them. The CDR3 DNA follows: TGTGCCAGCACCGCGGAGGACTATGGCTACACCTTC. It encodes CASTAEDYGYTF.

This clonotype was counted between two and nine times. The chain recombines TRBV6-1 with TRBJ2-7, with D uncertain. This CDR3 comprises 13 residues. CDR1 is MNHNS and CDR2 is SASEGT in the germline V gene. Trimming stripped 8 bases from V and 5 bases from J, with 16 bases between. In DNA, the CDR3 is TGTGCCAGCTCCGCCGCGCTTTGGGACGAGCAGTACTTC. Its translation: CASSAALWDEQYF.